This entry concerns a single T cell receptor beta chain. The antigen it binds to is not known. No base-level quality is on record; no much larger clone is a single base apart. TCR beta CDR3 regions were amplified from genomic DNA by bias-controlled multiplex PCR with the immunoSEQ v3 hsTCRB kit. The TCR libraries were sequenced on an Illumina NextSeq 500 to 1.5 million to 2.5 million read pairs for survey level or about 5-6 million read pairs for deep level. Per the source publication's procedure: Clonality was reported by immunoSEQ Analyzer software, which also assigned V, D and J genes and filtered out non-productive sequences. Repertoires were compared by productive Simpson clonality and by the Morisita overlap index of productive TRB rearrangements between infused TIL and blood. The absolute count of a clonotype in blood was estimated by multiplying the lymphocyte count by the CD3+ fraction and by the productive frequency of the clone. TCRdb took this table from immuneACCESS and kept in-frame rearrangements with V and J called. Such tables lack part of the clones; where checked against another copy, unresolved V genes explain under half of the gap, and the rest is unexplained. V and J calls and clone size are given by that table; D and trimming were obtained from the DNA. This sample holds approximately 60,000 clones; approximately 80% were observed only once. The top ten clones comprise 2.9% of the sample.

The time point label, read with the paper, signifies: pre-treatment sample, taken before nivolumab and TIL therapy. Adults with stage 4 NSCLC were enrolled from late 2017 to early 2020 in a dual-center phase I trial. Samples were obtained from a single-arm, open-label phase I trial in which tumor-infiltrating lymphocyte therapy with nivolumab was evaluated in advanced non-small cell lung cancer. Blood mononuclear cells from EDTA tubes were separated on a Ficoll gradient and snap-frozen as pellets, and DNA was extracted from the cells using a Qiagen mini-prep kit. The record originates from a study of TIL therapy for anti-PD-1-resistant metastatic lung cancer (dated by TCRdb to about 2021). Looking at the study overall: Before any PD-1/PD-L1 blockade was given, tumors were harvested, nivolumab was then administered, and patients who progressed went on to receive lymphodepletion, an infusion of expanded TIL, and IL-2. T cell receptor beta sequencing of tumor and peripheral blood served to follow clonotypes across the tumor, the expanded TIL product, and serial blood samples. Across the cohort, whole-exome sequencing showed a median non-synonymous tumor mutation burden of 1.5 mutations per megabase. Enrolled patients had a median age of about 53 years (range roughly 35-85) and a median tumor PD-L1 proportion score of about 5.9%. Most of the cohort had lung adenocarcinoma, including a few EGFR-mutant tumors and two ALK-rearranged tumors, and half of the patients were either current or former smokers. Study-wide conclusions, independent of this receptor: Generalizability was limited because the cohort was highly selected, with more treatment-naive, never-smoker and oncogene-addicted patients included than is typical. The study protocol defined all tumor marker inferences as exploratory. Clonotypes from the infused TIL partially replaced the baseline peripheral repertoire and then declined over months, and persistence showed no apparent association with response.

CDR3 length: 12 amino acids, cysteine to phenylalanine. Just the 36-base CDR3 DNA is kept, in frame starting at base 1. Trimming removed 5 bases from V and 6 bases from J, leaving 7 bases between the germline ends. The germline V gene specifies MDHEN as CDR1 and SYDVKM as CDR2. The chain is made from TRBV28 and TRBJ2-2; no D segment can be confidently identified. The clonotype comes from a person between 25 and 80 years old with non-small cell lung cancer. The sample consisted of blood, taken at baseline. The nucleotide sequence reads as follows: TGTGCCAGCAGTGTTGGGTCCGGGGAGCTGTTTTTT. It translates as CASSVGSGELFF.